The 5 T cell receptor beta chains below all came from one sample that was sequenced in a study of metastatic and nonmetastatic thyroid tumors. Not a single patient had been given any form of treatment at any point before undergoing thyroid surgery. TCRdb re-clonotyped the PCR reads via MiXCR. This sample has around 15,000 clones, with less than 25% found just once. Sequences were obtained from adjacent normal tissue. These receptors were collected from a female donor with papillary thyroid cancer or a benign thyroid nodule (not recorded which). Some clones in this sample may be carry-over from other donors' samples.

This clone was recorded many times. J is TRBJ2-1 and V is TRBV30; D is unresolved. The V end lost 2 bases, the J end lost 4 bases, and 12 bases lay between the germline ends. Germline CDR1 reads GTSNPN; CDR2 reads SVGIG (reference sequence). The CDR3 consists of 14 residues. CDR3 residues: CAWSTVGSYNEQFF. CDR3 nucleotides: TGTGCCTGGAGTACAGTAGGCTCTTACAATGAGCAGTTCTTC.

The chain combines TRBV28 with TRBJ2-2; no reliable D call. The V gene's germline CDR1 is MDHEN and CDR2 SYDVKM. Trimming removed 6 bases at V and 4 bases at J, with 12 bases between. CDR3 length: 14 amino acids. CDR3 region: CASSVPGPTGELFF. Written as DNA, the CDR3 is TGTGCCAGCAGCGTCCCAGGACCCACCGGGGAGCTGTTTTTT.

This clone was detected a few times. The V call is TRBV6-5, the J call TRBJ1-3, with no clear D. The ends were cut back, 0 bases at V and 1 base at J, with 16 bases in the middle. Germline V gives CDR1 MNHEY, CDR2 SVGAGI. The CDR3 has 18 amino acids. The CDR3, as DNA: TGTGCCAGCAGTTACTCGATTTGGGGTATTAGGTCTGGAAACACCATATATTTT. As protein: CASSYSIWGIRSGNTIYF.

This clone is categorized as medium-sized (0.01 to 0.1%). The chain uses TRBV19 and TRBJ1-3; D unresolved. The CDR3 is 14 residues long. Trimming took off 7 bases at V and 4 bases at J, with 14 bases between the two ends. Per the germline V gene, CDR1 is LNHDA and CDR2 is SQIVND (reference sequence). Here the CDR3 DNA reads TGTGCCAGTATGGAGCGGGCAGTAGGAAACACCATATATTTT. Translating gives CASMERAVGNTIYF.

Turning to this clone: Other DNA sequences within the sample encode an identical CDR3. This rearrangement joins TRBV9 to TRBJ1-2; no reliable D call. This CDR3 region has 13 residues. Germline V gene sequence: CDR1 SGDLS, CDR2 YYNGEE. Trimming pared 2 bases from V and 8 bases from J, leaving 13 bases between. The CDR3 DNA follows: TGTGCCAGCAGCGTCTCGGGTGGAGGGGGCTACACCTTC. Amino acid sequence: CASSVSGGGGYTF.